The rows below give T cell receptor beta chains drawn from one sample of a study of identical twins. TCRdb independently ran MiXCR on the 5' RACE reads; one entry per CDR3 protein. Seen here are roughly 350,000 distinct CDR3 sequences, more than 9% observed once, and the top ten hold 6% to 9%. The same specimen was also included in a second study, on yellow fever vaccine responses in identical twins.

Sequenced input: CD8+ T cells sorted from blood. Receptor source: a woman aged 18 to 35 in good health. The CDR3 runs from the conserved cysteine through the conserved F or W. D genes are given only for firm matches. Where a row states a size, it is once, few, many or the class of an expanded clone; other rows omit it.

j_call | v_call | d_call | clone_size | cdr3_nt | cdr3_aa
TRBJ2-5 | TRBV20-1 | TRBD2 | NA | TGCAGTGCTAGTATTCGACTAGCGGGGGGGGAGACCCAGTACTTC | CSASIRLAGGETQYF
TRBJ1-1 | TRBV7-9 | NA | few | TGTGCCAGCAGCAAGGACGGAGTGAACACTGAAGCTTTCTTT | CASSKDGVNTEAFF
TRBJ1-6 | TRBV20-1 | NA | many | TGCAGTGCTACGCCAGGCAGAGAAAATTCACCCCTCCACTTT | CSATPGRENSPLHF
TRBJ2-7 | TRBV6-5 | TRBD1 | few | TGTGCCAGCAGTTACTCGACGGGACAGCAGTTCTCCTACGAGCAGTACTTC | CASSYSTGQQFSYEQYF
TRBJ2-7 | TRBV3-1 | TRBD2 | few | TGTGCCAGCAGCCCTAGCGGATGGATCTACGAGCAGTACTTC | CASSPSGWIYEQYF
TRBJ1-5 | TRBV15 | TRBD1 | many | TGTGCCACCAGCAGAGATAAAGACAGGGAGCTAAATCAGCCCCAGCATTTT | CATSRDKDRELNQPQHF
TRBJ2-1 | TRBV4-1 | NA | NA | TGCGCCAGCAGCAAGGCACCCCCCGATAGGAATGAGCAGTTCTTC | CASSKAPPDRNEQFF
TRBJ2-3 | TRBV27 | TRBD1 | NA | TGTGCCAGCAGTGGGACAGAGTCCATGGTTACCACAGATACGCAGTATTTT | CASSGTESMVTTDTQYF
TRBJ2-5 | TRBV12-3/TRBV12-4 | NA | many | TGTGCCAGCAGCCGCAACTTGGAGACCCAGTACTTC | CASSRNLETQYF
TRBJ1-1 | TRBV6-5 | NA | few | TGTGCCAGCAGCCACTCAACAATACGTACAGAGTTGAACACTGAAGCTTTCTTT | CASSHSTIRTELNTEAFF
TRBJ2-2 | TRBV29-1 | NA | NA | TGCAGCGTCCTTGTGGCCTTCCGGGGGCGAGGCACCGGGGAGCTGTTTTTT | CSVLVAFRGRGTGELFF
TRBJ2-1 | TRBV29-1 | NA | NA | TGCAGCGTTGAAGATCTGGGGCGGGACCAGACCTACAATGAGCAGTTCTTC | CSVEDLGRDQTYNEQFF
TRBJ2-2 | TRBV7-9 | TRBD1 | many | TGTGCCAGCAGCACCCCGGGACAGGGGCGAGACACCGGGGAGCTGTTTTTT | CASSTPGQGRDTGELFF
TRBJ2-7 | TRBV29-1 | NA | few | TGCAGCGTTGAAGATGGGGCCAGGGGAACGTACGAGCAGTACTTC | CSVEDGARGTYEQYF
TRBJ2-2 | TRBV6-5 | NA | many | TGTGCCAGCAGTTACGGTGCGAACACCGGGGAGCTGTTTTTT | CASSYGANTGELFF
TRBJ1-2 | TRBV24-1 | NA | few | TGTGCCACCAGTGATCCCAAAGAGGGCACCTATGGCTACACCTTC | CATSDPKEGTYGYTF
TRBJ2-7 | TRBV28 | NA | NA | TGTGCCAGCAGCCAACCTCCCTCCTCCTACGAGCAGTACTTC | CASSQPPSSYEQYF
TRBJ1-5 | TRBV6-1 | NA | few | TGTGCCAGCAATGGAGCAGATGGTAGCAATCAGCCCCAGCATTTT | CASNGADGSNQPQHF
TRBJ2-5 | TRBV25-1 | TRBD2 | NA | TGTGCCAGCAGTGAATATATGACTAGCGGGAGCAGGCCTCAAGAGACCCAGTACTTC | CASSEYMTSGSRPQETQYF
TRBJ2-5 | TRBV2 | NA | NA | TGTGCCAGCAGTGGGCAGATCCAAGAGACCCAGTACTTC | CASSGQIQETQYF
TRBJ1-1 | TRBV20-1 | TRBD1 | few | TGCAGTGTGCTTGGACAGGGGGCGCAGGCTTTCTTT | CSVLGQGAQAFF
TRBJ2-2 | TRBV24-1 | NA | few | TGTGCCACCAGTGATCGGCAGGGGAGGACCGGGGAGCTGTTTTTT | CATSDRQGRTGELFF
TRBJ2-1 | TRBV5-1 | TRBD2 | many | TGCGCCAGCAGCTTGGCGGGGGGATCGAACAATGAGCAGTTCTTC | CASSLAGGSNNEQFF
TRBJ1-5 | TRBV28 | NA | NA | TGTGCCAGCGGGGGAGGAGGCAATCAGCCCCAGCATTTT | CASGGGGNQPQHF
TRBJ2-5 | TRBV6-5 | NA | few | TGTGCCAGCAGTTACTCGTTTTTAGCGCAAGAGACCCAGTACTTC | CASSYSFLAQETQYF
TRBJ2-1 | TRBV12-3/TRBV12-4 | NA | many | TGTGCCAGCAGTTCCTCCCATGAGCAGTTCTTC | CASSSSHEQFF
TRBJ2-5 | TRBV20-1 | NA | few | TGCAGTGCTAGAGATCTGGCCCGGGTCCAGACCCAGTACTTC | CSARDLARVQTQYF
TRBJ2-1 | TRBV11-1 | NA | NA | TGTGCCAGCAGCATCACTTGGGAAGAGGGACACCAGAGGTACAATGAGCAGTTCTTC | CASSITWEEGHQRYNEQFF
TRBJ2-2 | TRBV7-9 | NA | many | TGTGCCAGCGGGGACAACTTCAACACCGGGGAGCTGTTTTTT | CASGDNFNTGELFF
TRBJ2-1 | TRBV3-1 | TRBD2 | few | TGTGCCAGCAGCCGGCCGGGACTAGCGGGAGTAGAGCAGTTCTTC | CASSRPGLAGVEQFF
TRBJ2-1 | TRBV12-3/TRBV12-4 | NA | NA | TGTGCCAGCAGTTTAGGGACCCCCCTCTTTGAGCAGTTCTTC | CASSLGTPLFEQFF
TRBJ2-7 | TRBV28 | NA | few | TGTGCCAGCAGCCCGATTAGCGGACTCTACGAGCAGTACTTC | CASSPISGLYEQYF
TRBJ1-1 | TRBV7-9 | NA | NA | TGTGCCAGCAGCTTAAGGGACATTCGATCCATGAACACTGAAGCTTTCTTT | CASSLRDIRSMNTEAFF
TRBJ2-3 | TRBV7-8 | TRBD2 | NA | TGTGCCAGCAGCTTAGTTTATGGACCAGCGGGGGGAGTAGATACGCAGTATTTT | CASSLVYGPAGGVDTQYF
TRBJ2-2 | TRBV6-1 | NA | few | TGTGCCAGCAGGGGCTCGGGCACCGGGGAGCTGTTTTTT | CASRGSGTGELFF
TRBJ2-7 | TRBV21-1 | NA | NA | TGTGCCAGCACCGCAGGGGACAGGAGCTACGAGCAGTACTTC | CASTAGDRSYEQYF
TRBJ2-5 | TRBV28 | NA | NA | TGTGCCAGCAGTTTATCAGGGGACCAAGAGACCCAGTACTTC | CASSLSGDQETQYF
TRBJ2-1 | TRBV5-1 | NA | NA | TGCGCCAGCCGGGACTCCGAGGGCGGCGAGCAGTTCTTC | CASRDSEGGEQFF
TRBJ2-7 | TRBV14 | NA | NA | TGTGCCAGCAGCCAAGATGATTTTGGGGGGCGTATAAACGAGCAGTACTTC | CASSQDDFGGRINEQYF
TRBJ2-7 | TRBV12-3/TRBV12-4 | NA | many | TGTGCCAGCAGTTCTAGCCCGAAGAGGGACTACGAGCAGTACTTC | CASSSSPKRDYEQYF
TRBJ2-1 | TRBV11-1 | TRBD2 | NA | TGTGCCAGCAGCCTAAGCGGGGGGCGGAGTGAGCAGTTCTTC | CASSLSGGRSEQFF
TRBJ2-7 | TRBV27 | NA | few | TGTGCCAGCAGTCTAATGGGGAGTGGAGCTAACGAGCAGTACTTC | CASSLMGSGANEQYF
TRBJ2-7 | TRBV12-3/TRBV12-4 | TRBD1 | NA | TGTGCCAGCAGTCCACCAGGGGGAGTGTGGGACGAGCAGTACTTC | CASSPPGGVWDEQYF
TRBJ2-3 | TRBV7-9 | TRBD2 | NA | TGTGCCAGCAGCCACGGGGGGACTAGCACAGATACGCAGTATTTT | CASSHGGTSTDTQYF
TRBJ2-1 | TRBV2 | NA | many | TGTGCCAGCAGCCATCTAGACAATGAGCAGTTCTTC | CASSHLDNEQFF
TRBJ2-2 | TRBV9 | NA | NA | TGTGCCAGCAGCGTAGTCTATTCAGGACCCGGGGAGCTGTTTTTT | CASSVVYSGPGELFF
TRBJ2-1 | TRBV29-1 | TRBD2 | many | TGCAGCGTTGAAGATCGGACTAGCGGGAGGATCGATGAGCAGTTCTTC | CSVEDRTSGRIDEQFF
TRBJ2-7 | TRBV9 | NA | many | TGTGCCAGCAGCGTTTCACTAACCGGAAACGAGCAGTACTTC | CASSVSLTGNEQYF
TRBJ1-5 | TRBV2 | NA | NA | TGTGCCAGCAGTGATGGATTAGCGGGAGATCAGCCCCAGCATTTT | CASSDGLAGDQPQHF
TRBJ2-2 | TRBV10-3 | TRBD2 | NA | TGTGCCATCAGATCTGGGACTAGCGGGAGCACCGGGGAGCTGTTTTTT | CAIRSGTSGSTGELFF
TRBJ2-7 | TRBV6-1 | NA | NA | TGTGCCAGCAGTCCAGGGATGGGCGGGCACTACGAGCAGTACTTC | CASSPGMGGHYEQYF
TRBJ2-2 | TRBV5-1 | NA | NA | TGCGCCAGCAGCTTGAGAATTCAGAAATCGAACACCGGGGAGCTGTTTTTT | CASSLRIQKSNTGELFF
TRBJ1-2 | TRBV29-1 | NA | NA | TGCAGCGTTGGGGAGGGTTTGGTCTATGGCTACACCTTC | CSVGEGLVYGYTF